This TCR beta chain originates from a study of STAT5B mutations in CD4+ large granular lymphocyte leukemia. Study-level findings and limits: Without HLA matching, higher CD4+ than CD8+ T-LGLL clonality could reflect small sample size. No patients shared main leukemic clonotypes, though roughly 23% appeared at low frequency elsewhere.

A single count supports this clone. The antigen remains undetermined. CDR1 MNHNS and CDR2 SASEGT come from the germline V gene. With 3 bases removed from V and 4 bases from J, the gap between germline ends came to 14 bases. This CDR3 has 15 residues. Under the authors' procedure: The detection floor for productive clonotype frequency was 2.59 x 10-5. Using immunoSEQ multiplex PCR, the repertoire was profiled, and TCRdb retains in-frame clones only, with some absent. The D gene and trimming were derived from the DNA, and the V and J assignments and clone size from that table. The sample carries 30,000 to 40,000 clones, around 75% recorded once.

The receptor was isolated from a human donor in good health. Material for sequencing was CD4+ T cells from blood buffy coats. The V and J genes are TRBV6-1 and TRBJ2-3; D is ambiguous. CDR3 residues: CASSDGPRVADTQYF. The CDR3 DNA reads TGTGCCAGCAGTGATGGCCCCCGGGTAGCAGATACGCAGTATTTT.